This T cell receptor beta chain was sequenced for a study of cytomegalovirus exposure and HLA in healthy donors. The overall study: Of the donors genotyped, approximately 400 in all, about 81% fell in the Caucasian-associated ancestry cluster.

CDR3 length: 14 residues. Germline CDR1 and CDR2: SGHDN and FVKESK. Findings of the study overall: With later analysis, a missense DCLRE1C variant became linked to TCR beta V- and J-gene trimming. In vitro data verified a few CMV-associated chains as specific for CMV antigens.

In the PCR, 60 Vbeta and 13 Jbeta primers were used. The method was immunoSEQ multiplex PCR; TCRdb's version includes in-frame clones alone and lacks a portion of them. The sample holds about 150,000 clones; 75% to 85% are singletons and the top ten take 6% to 8.5%. In the case of this clone: Its antigen is not identified. A junction boundary mismatches the germline segment, possibly from a read error.

The gene calls are TRBV14 and TRBJ2-1; D is perhaps TRBD1 (6 bases). The sequence was collected from a young man in good health and CMV-seropositive. Sequenced: PBMCs. The CDR3 DNA is TGTGCCAGCAGCGAAGACAGGTGGTCCAATGAGCAGTTCTTC. It is translated as CASSEDRWSNEQFF.